Included here is one T cell receptor (beta chain) sequence, with context. The antigen remains undetermined. The PCR had 60 Vbeta and 13 Jbeta primers. This table comes from immunoSEQ multiplex PCR, and its TCRdb copy is limited to in-frame clones, with some not included. Here the sample spans around 130,000 clones, over 60% being singletons. The data stem from a study of cytomegalovirus exposure and HLA in healthy donors. Study at large: Across some 400 genotyped donors, about 81% landed in the Caucasian-associated ancestry cluster.

Notes on the study in general: The study reported that TCR beta sequences accurately predicted HLA-A and HLA-B alleles in most subjects. Later analysis demonstrated an association between a missense DCLRE1C variant and TCR beta V- and J-gene trimming. Donors belonging to an Asian-associated ancestry cluster reportedly showed fewer N-insertions in productive TCRs than the 666-donor mean, according to what a later analysis found.

This TCR was recovered from a man between 18 and 35 years old in good health and CMV-seropositive. The sample taken for sequencing was PBMCs.

CDR3 sequence reads: CASSPGARSLETQYF. CDR3 sequence (DNA): TGTGCCAGCAGCCCAGGGGCCCGGTCCTTAGAGACCCAGTACTTC. This sequence joins TRBV6-1 and TRBJ2-5; D perhaps matches TRBD1 (6 bases). Germline lookup yields CDR1 MNHNS and CDR2 SASEGT. This CDR3 has 15 amino acids. V was shortened by 6 bases and J by 4 bases, with 18 bases between the two germline ends.